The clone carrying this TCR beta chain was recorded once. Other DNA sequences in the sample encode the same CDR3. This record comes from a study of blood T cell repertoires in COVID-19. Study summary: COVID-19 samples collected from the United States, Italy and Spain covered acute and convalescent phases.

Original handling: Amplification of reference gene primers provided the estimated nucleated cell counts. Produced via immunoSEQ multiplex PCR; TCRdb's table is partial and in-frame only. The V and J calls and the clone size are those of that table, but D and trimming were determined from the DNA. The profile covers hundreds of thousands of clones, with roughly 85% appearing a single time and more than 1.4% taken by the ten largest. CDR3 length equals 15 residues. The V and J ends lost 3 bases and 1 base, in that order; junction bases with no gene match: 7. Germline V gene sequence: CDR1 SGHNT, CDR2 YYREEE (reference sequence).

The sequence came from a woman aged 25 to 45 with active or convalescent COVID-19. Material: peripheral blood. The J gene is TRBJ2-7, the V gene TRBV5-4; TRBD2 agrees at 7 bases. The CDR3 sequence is CASSWASGGSYEQYF. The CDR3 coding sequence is TGTGCCAGCAGCTGGGCTAGCGGAGGTTCCTACGAGCAGTACTTC. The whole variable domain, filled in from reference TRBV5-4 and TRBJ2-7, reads ETGVTQSPTHLIKTRGQQVTLRCSSQSGHNTVSWYQQALGQGPQFIFQYYREEENGRGNFPPRFSGLQFPNYSSELNVNALELDDSALYLCASSWASGGSYEQYFGPGTRLTVT.